This is a list of T cell receptor beta chains from one sample in a study of T cell responses to AZD1222 COVID-19 vaccine. Profiled with immunoSEQ multiplex PCR; TCRdb holds only in-frame clones, not every one. Of about 130,000 clones detected, roughly 90% appear once; the ten largest clones hold about 2.7%. Specimen: peripheral blood, collected on day 0 of AZD1222 vaccination. Source of these receptors: an adult in good health. Each CDR3 is given with its conserved first and last residue. The order of the fields is D gene, clone size, CDR3 length, J gene, V gene, CDR3 protein, CDR3 DNA. The D gene is left open where the match is weak. Not every row has a clone size; where given, it reads once, few, many or a size class.

d_gene: -
abundance: -
len: 16
j_gene: TRBJ1-4
v_gene: TRBV28
CDR3aa: CASSLGGGVYNEKLFF
CDR3nt: TGTGCCAGCAGTTTAGGGGGGGGCGTCTATAATGAAAAACTGTTTTTT

d_gene: -
abundance: once
len: 10
j_gene: TRBJ2-1
v_gene: TRBV29-1
CDR3aa: CSVPSNEQFF
CDR3nt: TGCAGCGTTCCGTCGAATGAGCAGTTCTTC

d_gene: -
abundance: -
len: 11
j_gene: TRBJ1-1
v_gene: TRBV20-1
CDR3aa: CSASGASGAFF
CDR3nt: TGCAGTGCTAGTGGGGCGAGCGGGGCTTTCTTT

d_gene: TRBD1
abundance: once
len: 14
j_gene: TRBJ1-6
v_gene: TRBV27
CDR3aa: CASGRQGFDSPLHF
CDR3nt: TGTGCCAGCGGCAGACAGGGGTTCGATTCACCCCTCCACTTT

d_gene: -
abundance: -
len: 14
j_gene: TRBJ2-1
v_gene: TRBV27
CDR3aa: CASSPGLIAHEQFF
CDR3nt: TGTGCCAGCAGTCCCGGACTAATCGCCCATGAGCAGTTCTTC

d_gene: TRBD2
abundance: -
len: 16
j_gene: TRBJ2-3
v_gene: TRBV5-1
CDR3aa: CASSLRASGITDTQYF
CDR3nt: TGCGCCAGCAGCTTGCGGGCTAGCGGGATAACAGATACGCAGTATTTT

d_gene: -
abundance: -
len: 13
j_gene: TRBJ1-2
v_gene: TRBV3-1/TRBV3-2
CDR3aa: CASSRGGRTGYTF
CDR3nt: TGTGCCAGCAGCCGGGGGGGTAGGACTGGCTACACCTTC

d_gene: -
abundance: -
len: 11
j_gene: TRBJ1-1
v_gene: TRBV2
CDR3aa: CASTRATEAFF
CDR3nt: TGTGCCAGCACACGGGCCACTGAAGCTTTCTTT

d_gene: -
abundance: -
len: 14
j_gene: TRBJ1-3
v_gene: TRBV2
CDR3aa: CASSGTGYGNTIYF
CDR3nt: TGTGCCAGCAGTGGAACGGGATATGGAAACACCATATATTTT

d_gene: TRBD2
abundance: -
len: 15
j_gene: TRBJ2-1
v_gene: TRBV7-2
CDR3aa: CASSPSGTSYNEQFF
CDR3nt: TGTGCCAGCAGCCCTAGCGGGACCTCCTACAATGAGCAGTTCTTC

d_gene: -
abundance: -
len: 15
j_gene: TRBJ2-7
v_gene: TRBV5-1
CDR3aa: CASSLGAGRARKQYF
CDR3nt: TGCGCCAGCAGCTTGGGCGCCGGCAGGGCGAGGAAGCAGTACTTC

d_gene: -
abundance: -
len: 13
j_gene: TRBJ1-1
v_gene: TRBV4-1
CDR3aa: CASSHRWDTEAFF
CDR3nt: TGCGCCAGCAGCCATCGGTGGGACACTGAAGCTTTCTTT

d_gene: -
abundance: once
len: 17
j_gene: TRBJ1-1
v_gene: TRBV19
CDR3aa: CASSTSVRGGVNTEAFF
CDR3nt: TGTGCCAGTAGTACCTCCGTGAGGGGCGGGGTGAACACTGAAGCTTTCTTT

d_gene: -
abundance: -
len: 14
j_gene: TRBJ1-5
v_gene: TRBV3-1/TRBV3-2
CDR3aa: CASSQVVGRQPQHF
CDR3nt: TGTGCCAGCAGCCAAGTGGTGGGGCGTCAGCCCCAGCATTTT

d_gene: TRBD2
abundance: -
len: 14
j_gene: TRBJ2-5
v_gene: TRBV5-1
CDR3aa: CASSYGRAQETQYF
CDR3nt: TGCGCCAGCAGCTACGGGAGGGCCCAAGAGACCCAGTACTTC

d_gene: TRBD2
abundance: -
len: 14
j_gene: TRBJ2-1
v_gene: TRBV30
CDR3aa: CAWSTWRERNEQFF
CDR3nt: TGTGCCTGGAGTACATGGCGGGAGAGGAATGAGCAGTTCTTC

d_gene: TRBD1
abundance: -
len: 13
j_gene: TRBJ1-5
v_gene: TRBV6-4
CDR3aa: CASSLDRDQPQHF
CDR3nt: TGTGCCAGCAGCCTTGACAGGGATCAGCCCCAGCATTTT

d_gene: -
abundance: -
len: 14
j_gene: TRBJ2-7
v_gene: TRBV25-1
CDR3aa: CASSPQLGNYEQYF
CDR3nt: TGTGCCAGCAGTCCCCAGTTAGGAAACTACGAGCAGTACTTC

d_gene: -
abundance: -
len: 14
j_gene: TRBJ2-1
v_gene: TRBV20-1
CDR3aa: CSASMWRAFNEQFF
CDR3nt: TGCAGTGCTAGTATGTGGAGGGCCTTCAATGAGCAGTTCTTC

d_gene: -
abundance: -
len: 13
j_gene: TRBJ2-3
v_gene: TRBV3-1/TRBV3-2
CDR3aa: CASTPWGTDTQYF
CDR3nt: TGTGCCAGCACCCCATGGGGCACAGATACGCAGTATTTT

d_gene: -
abundance: -
len: 13
j_gene: TRBJ2-2
v_gene: TRBV13
CDR3aa: CASSSGVVGELFF
CDR3nt: TGTGCCAGCAGCTCGGGAGTGGTCGGAGAGCTGTTTTTT

d_gene: -
abundance: -
len: 13
j_gene: TRBJ2-1
v_gene: TRBV25-1
CDR3aa: CASSEGPYNEQFF
CDR3nt: TGTGCCAGCAGTGAAGGTCCCTACAATGAGCAGTTCTTC

d_gene: -
abundance: -
len: 13
j_gene: TRBJ1-4
v_gene: TRBV19
CDR3aa: CASRWGLNEKLFF
CDR3nt: TGTGCCAGTAGGTGGGGATTGAATGAAAAACTGTTTTTT

d_gene: TRBD1
abundance: -
len: 15
j_gene: TRBJ2-7
v_gene: TRBV3-1/TRBV3-2
CDR3aa: CASSLSGTGSYEQYF
CDR3nt: TGTGCCAGCAGCCTCTCGGGGACAGGGAGCTACGAGCAGTACTTC

d_gene: TRBD1
abundance: -
len: 16
j_gene: TRBJ1-1
v_gene: TRBV3-1/TRBV3-2
CDR3aa: CASSQRGLGTAHEAFF
CDR3nt: TGTGCCAGCAGCCAAAGGGGCCTGGGGACAGCCCATGAAGCTTTCTTT

d_gene: -
abundance: -
len: 16
j_gene: TRBJ1-4
v_gene: TRBV2
CDR3aa: CASSGVRGTTNEKLFF
CDR3nt: TGTGCCAGCAGTGGTGTCAGGGGAACAACTAATGAAAAACTGTTTTTT

d_gene: -
abundance: -
len: 14
j_gene: TRBJ2-7
v_gene: TRBV5-1
CDR3aa: CASSPTPGANEQYF
CDR3nt: TGCGCCAGCAGCCCGACCCCTGGCGCTAACGAGCAGTACTTC

d_gene: -
abundance: -
len: 17
j_gene: TRBJ1-1
v_gene: TRBV9
CDR3aa: CASSVLQGKGRSTEAFF
CDR3nt: TGTGCCAGCAGCGTCCTTCAGGGGAAGGGGAGGAGCACTGAAGCTTTCTTT

d_gene: -
abundance: few
len: 15
j_gene: TRBJ2-3
v_gene: TRBV2
CDR3aa: CASSEGAGHTDTQYF
CDR3nt: TGTGCCAGCAGTGAAGGGGCAGGTCACACAGATACGCAGTATTTT

d_gene: -
abundance: -
len: 16
j_gene: TRBJ1-3
v_gene: TRBV18
CDR3aa: CASSPAGIGAGNTIYF
CDR3nt: TGTGCCAGCTCACCAGCGGGGATTGGGGCTGGAAACACCATATATTTT

d_gene: -
abundance: -
len: 13
j_gene: TRBJ1-2
v_gene: TRBV27
CDR3aa: CASSLEGGYGYTF
CDR3nt: TGTGCCAGCAGTTTGGAAGGGGGCTATGGCTACACCTTC

d_gene: -
abundance: -
len: 13
j_gene: TRBJ1-2
v_gene: TRBV7-9
CDR3aa: CASSHYSTDGYTF
CDR3nt: TGTGCCAGCAGCCACTACTCGACAGATGGCTACACCTTC

d_gene: -
abundance: -
len: 15
j_gene: TRBJ1-2
v_gene: TRBV5-5
CDR3aa: CASSPSRGQSYGYTF
CDR3nt: TGTGCCAGCAGCCCTAGTAGGGGCCAATCCTATGGCTACACCTTC

d_gene: -
abundance: -
len: 11
j_gene: TRBJ2-5
v_gene: TRBV6-1
CDR3aa: CASSEDPTQYF
CDR3nt: TGTGCCAGCAGTGAGGACCCAACCCAGTACTTC

d_gene: -
abundance: once
len: 14
j_gene: TRBJ1-1
v_gene: TRBV15
CDR3aa: CATSRDRTFAEAFF
CDR3nt: TGTGCCACCAGCAGAGATAGGACTTTTGCTGAAGCTTTCTTT

d_gene: -
abundance: -
len: 15
j_gene: TRBJ1-6
v_gene: TRBV3-1/TRBV3-2
CDR3aa: CASSQILTGGSPLHF
CDR3nt: TGTGCCAGCAGCCAAATTTTGACAGGTGGTTCACCCCTCCACTTT

d_gene: -
abundance: -
len: 14
j_gene: TRBJ2-7
v_gene: TRBV9
CDR3aa: CASSEREGVRKQYF
CDR3nt: TGTGCCAGCAGCGAGAGGGAGGGGGTTAGGAAGCAGTACTTC

d_gene: -
abundance: -
len: 13
j_gene: TRBJ2-3
v_gene: TRBV19
CDR3aa: CASSIPSIGTQYF
CDR3nt: TGTGCCAGTAGTATCCCTAGCATCGGTACGCAGTATTTT

d_gene: -
abundance: -
len: 14
j_gene: TRBJ1-6
v_gene: TRBV30
CDR3aa: CAWTRNHYNSPLHF
CDR3nt: TGTGCCTGGACCAGGAATCACTATAATTCACCCCTCCACTTT

d_gene: TRBD1
abundance: -
len: 13
j_gene: TRBJ1-1
v_gene: TRBV18
CDR3aa: CASSLDRGSEAFF
CDR3nt: TGTGCCAGCTCCTTGGACAGGGGGTCTGAAGCTTTCTTT

d_gene: TRBD1
abundance: -
len: 16
j_gene: TRBJ1-5
v_gene: TRBV5-1
CDR3aa: CASSLYETGGNQPQHF
CDR3nt: TGCGCCAGCAGCTTATATGAGACAGGGGGCAATCAGCCCCAGCATTTT

d_gene: -
abundance: -
len: 11
j_gene: TRBJ1-5
v_gene: TRBV6-5
CDR3aa: CASSPNQPQHF
CDR3nt: TGTGCCAGCAGTCCCAATCAGCCCCAGCATTTT

d_gene: TRBD2
abundance: -
len: 14
j_gene: TRBJ2-3
v_gene: TRBV4-1
CDR3aa: CASSQQAGGDTQYF
CDR3nt: TGCGCCAGCAGCCAACAAGCGGGAGGAGATACGCAGTATTTT